This T cell receptor (beta chain) emerged from a study of T cells in Graves' hyperthyroidism and ophthalmopathy. Study at large: The authors collected peripheral blood at initial diagnosis, before any treatment.

Those patients with uncontrolled infection, other autoimmune disease, pregnancy or lactation were excluded. It was RNA transcripts that yielded the amplified TCR beta CDR3 regions. HTBI primers drove first-round RT-PCR of the TCR CDR3. One entry per CDR3 protein, called by TCRdb with MiXCR from the multiplex PCR reads. The sample has 500,000 or so distinct CDR3 sequences, 15% to 20% seen once. Germline CDR1 SNHLY, CDR2 FYNNEI. This CDR3 has 15 residues. V trimming: 5 bases; J trimming: 4 bases; junction bases outside the gene matches: 5. The clonotype originates from a woman aged 30 to 39 with Graves' ophthalmopathy. This chain connects TRBV2 to TRBJ2-2; 9 bases are a match to TRBD1. The sample was blood. The CDR3 region has the DNA TGTGCCAGCAGTACTGGGACAGGGATCACCGGGGAGCTGTTTTTT. Its protein is CASSTGTGITGELFF.